The rows below give T cell receptor beta chains drawn from one sample of a study of T cell changes during pregnancy in multiple sclerosis. Assay used: immunoSEQ multiplex PCR; TCRdb lists only in-frame clones, some missing. The profile shows roughly 60,000 clones, approximately 90% of them singletons. Material: CD4+ T cells from peripheral blood mononuclear cells, obtained in the first trimester of pregnancy. These receptors were collected from a female donor with multiple sclerosis, enrolled in a pregnancy study. The CDR3 runs from the conserved cysteine through the conserved F or W. The D gene is left open where the match is weak. The listing skips clone size in some rows; elsewhere it reads once, few, many or a size class.

j_call,v_call,clone_size,cdr3_length,d_call,cdr3_nt,cdr3_aa
TRBJ2-7,TRBV6-4,.,12,.,TGTGCCAGCAGTGATCAGGGGACCGAGCAGTACTTC,CASSDQGTEQYF
TRBJ1-1,TRBV5-4,.,12,.,TGTGCCAGCAGCTTGTCGGACACTGAAGCTTTCTTT,CASSLSDTEAFF
TRBJ1-1,TRBV7-2,many,16,.,TGTGCCAGCAGCTTAGATCGGCCGGGAGGGAACACTGAAGCTTTCTTT,CASSLDRPGGNTEAFF
TRBJ1-1,TRBV10-3,few,14,TRBD1,TGTGCCATCAGTGAGTCGACAGGGGGAACTGAAGCTTTCTTT,CAISESTGGTEAFF
TRBJ2-7,TRBV19,.,15,.,TGTGCCAGTAGTATAGGACACCAGAGCTCCTACGAGCAGTACTTC,CASSIGHQSSYEQYF
TRBJ2-1,TRBV13,.,14,.,TGTGCCAGCAGGCGGAGCGGAAGATACAATGAGCAGTTCTTC,CASRRSGRYNEQFF
TRBJ2-7,TRBV7-2,once,13,.,TGTGCCAGCAGCTTAGCCAGCTCCTACGAGCAGTACTTC,CASSLASSYEQYF
TRBJ2-1,TRBV9,.,14,TRBD2,TGTGCCAGCAGCAGTCCAGGACTAGTTGGAAGTCAGTTCTTC,CASSSPGLVGSQFF
TRBJ1-2,TRBV19,.,12,TRBD1,TGTGCCAGTAGTACCCCGACAGGGGGCTACACCTTC,CASSTPTGGYTF
TRBJ2-7,TRBV11-3,.,13,TRBD1,TGTGCCAGCAGCCCCGACAGGGACTACGAGCAGTACTTC,CASSPDRDYEQYF
TRBJ2-7,TRBV19,.,14,TRBD1,TGTGCCAGTAGCCGGGACAGGAGCTCCTACGAGCAGTACTTC,CASSRDRSSYEQYF
TRBJ2-7,TRBV5-5,.,14,TRBD1,TGTGCCAGCAGCTTCCCGGACAGGGCCTACGAGCAGTACTTC,CASSFPDRAYEQYF
TRBJ2-4,TRBV19,.,16,.,TGTGCCAGTAGTTTGAGGAGCCTCAGAGACAAAAACATTCAGTACTTC,CASSLRSLRDKNIQYF
TRBJ1-5,TRBV6-6,.,16,TRBD1,TGTGCCAGCAGTTACCCTCCGGGACAGGGCTTTCAGCCCCAGCATTTT,CASSYPPGQGFQPQHF
TRBJ2-7,TRBV5-5,.,15,.,TGTGCCAGCGACCTCAGGGGGGTGAGCTCCTACGAGCAGTACTTC,CASDLRGVSSYEQYF
TRBJ2-1,TRBV19,once,14,.,TGTGCCAGTATGGTTCATAACCGAGGCGGTGAGCAGTTCTTC,CASMVHNRGGEQFF
TRBJ1-6,TRBV11-2,.,19,.,TGTGCCAGCAGCTTATTCGGAGACGGAGCCCCCTCATCCAATTCACCCCTCCACTTT,CASSLFGDGAPSSNSPLHF
TRBJ2-1,TRBV6-6,.,16,TRBD2,TGTGCCAGCATGATCGTAGCGGGGTGGTTGGGCAATGAGCAGTTCTTC,CASMIVAGWLGNEQFF
TRBJ1-1,TRBV18,.,15,.,TGTGCCAGCTCACCTGACAGAGTGCTGAACACTGAAGCTTTCTTT,CASSPDRVLNTEAFF
TRBJ1-1,TRBV6-1,few,15,.,TGTGCCAGCAACCCAGGGGTCACGGTGGACACTGAAGCTTTCTTT,CASNPGVTVDTEAFF
TRBJ2-7,TRBV11-1,.,17,TRBD2,TGTGCCAGCAGCTTAAGGGGATTTAGCGGGAGGTCATACGAGCAGTACTTC,CASSLRGFSGRSYEQYF
TRBJ2-1,TRBV4-3,.,16,TRBD1,TGCGCCAGCAGCCGAAAACAGGGGGCGGTTTACAATGAGCAGTTCTTC,CASSRKQGAVYNEQFF
TRBJ1-1,TRBV6-5,.,15,TRBD1,TGTGCCAGCAGTTACTCAGGACAGGGCAGGACTGAAGCTTTCTTT,CASSYSGQGRTEAFF
TRBJ2-2,TRBV21-1,once,19,.,TGTGCCAGCAGCAAAGCGCTTATAGGGGCAGAGCAGAACACCGGGGAGCTGTTTTTT,CASSKALIGAEQNTGELFF
TRBJ2-5,TRBV5-4,.,17,TRBD2,TGTGCCAGCAGCCCGGCGGGACTAGCGGGGGAAGGTGGGACCCAGTACTTC,CASSPAGLAGEGGTQYF
TRBJ2-7,TRBV5-1,.,15,.,TGCGCCAGCAGCTTGTTGGCGGGTCCTCCTTACGAGCAGTACTTC,CASSLLAGPPYEQYF
TRBJ1-5,TRBV7-9,.,17,TRBD1,TGTGCCAGCAGCTTATGGGTTACAGGGGGCCGTAATCAGCCCCAGCATTTT,CASSLWVTGGRNQPQHF
TRBJ2-7,TRBV5-6,.,17,.,TGTGCCAGCAGCTTGAGGCGGTCGACAGCTAAACCCTACGAGCAGTACTTC,CASSLRRSTAKPYEQYF
TRBJ2-3,TRBV15,.,15,.,TGTGCCACCAGCCCTCCAGGAGGGAGGTATGATACGCAGTATTTT,CATSPPGGRYDTQYF
TRBJ1-2,TRBV30,.,13,.,TGTGCCTGGAGTGTAGCTCTTAGCTATGGCTACACCTTC,CAWSVALSYGYTF
TRBJ2-1,TRBV6-6,.,15,TRBD2,TGTGCCAGCAGTTCGCCTAGCGGGAGTAGGTATGAGCAGTTCTTC,CASSSPSGSRYEQFF
TRBJ2-3,TRBV29-1,once,14,.,TGCAGCGTTGCCTCTTCCCCTAGCACAGATACGCAGTATTTT,CSVASSPSTDTQYF
TRBJ1-2,TRBV7-9,.,14,.,TGTGCCAGCAGCTTAGGCGGGGGGCCTGGTGGCTACACCTTC,CASSLGGGPGGYTF
TRBJ2-3,TRBV27,.,12,.,TGTGCCAGCAGTCCCCACACAGATACGCAGTATTTT,CASSPHTDTQYF
TRBJ1-1,TRBV7-6,once,13,.,TGTGCCAGCAGCCCTGGACAGAACACTGAAGCTTTCTTT,CASSPGQNTEAFF
TRBJ1-2,TRBV6-6,.,11,.,TGTGCCAGCAGTCCGGGGGATGGCTACACCTTC,CASSPGDGYTF
TRBJ2-1,TRBV5-4,.,16,.,TGTGCCAGCAGCTTGGCCGGAGCGGGCCCTGACAATGAGCAGTTCTTC,CASSLAGAGPDNEQFF
TRBJ2-7,TRBV19,.,16,.,TGTGCCAGTAGTGTCCCTAGCGTTTTCGGTAGTTACGAGCAGTACTTC,CASSVPSVFGSYEQYF
TRBJ2-1,TRBV6-1,.,14,.,TGTGCCAGCAGTGTTATGACAGCCTACAATGAGCAGTTCTTC,CASSVMTAYNEQFF
TRBJ1-5,TRBV2,.,15,.,TGTGCCAGCGGAACGGGCAGGGCTAGCAATCAGCCCCAGCATTTT,CASGTGRASNQPQHF
TRBJ2-3,TRBV6-1,.,14,.,TGTGCCAGCAAAACCGGAGGGGGCACAGATACGCAGTATTTT,CASKTGGGTDTQYF
TRBJ2-3,TRBV7-2,.,16,.,TGTGCCAGCAGCTTAGTAGGTTGGGGGCAGGGAGATACGCAGTATTTT,CASSLVGWGQGDTQYF
TRBJ2-2,TRBV15,.,17,TRBD2,TGTGCCACCAGCAGAGGACTAGCGGGGGGCGCCGCCGGGGAGCTGTTTTTT,CATSRGLAGGAAGELFF
TRBJ2-3,TRBV7-2,.,16,.,TGTGCCAGCAGCTTAGCCACAGCCCTCTCACAGATTACGCAGTATTTT,CASSLATALSQITQYF
TRBJ1-1,TRBV28,.,14,TRBD1,TGTGCCAGCGCCAACAGGGGAGGGAACACTGAAGCTTTCTTT,CASANRGGNTEAFF
TRBJ1-1,TRBV9,.,14,.,TGTGCCAGCAGCGTAGCATCGGGGAACACTGAAGCTTTCTTT,CASSVASGNTEAFF
TRBJ1-6,TRBV27,.,17,.,TGTGCCAGCACTTTCTCAAGTCGGGGGAAGGGCTCCTCACCCCTCCACTTT,CASTFSSRGKGSSPLHF